This T cell receptor beta chain was identified during a study of cytomegalovirus exposure and HLA in healthy donors. PCR primers comprised 60 Vbeta and 13 Jbeta primers. The table came from immunoSEQ multiplex PCR; TCRdb's copy has only in-frame clones and leaves some out. The table includes approximately 140,000 clones, around 77% detected once. Trimming shortened V by 7 bases and J by 5 bases, and 12 bases separated the two germline ends. The CDR3 consists of 13 residues. In germline, CDR1 is SEHNR, CDR2 FQNEAQ (reference sequence). This chain uses TRBV7-9 with TRBJ1-5; D is undetermined. The clonotype was recovered from a woman aged 40 to 50 in good health and CMV-seropositive. Sequences were obtained from PBMCs. The CDR3 spells CASTVGGDQPQHF. DNA for the CDR3: TGTGCCAGCACCGTTGGCGGAGATCAGCCCCAGCATTTT.